Reported below is one TCR beta chain. Its cognate antigen is unknown. This entry comes from a study of Ad26.COV2.S vaccination and SARS-CoV-2 variants. Across the study: Ad26.COV2.S was injected intramuscularly once or twice, 56 days apart.

Study findings and constraints: Reported post-vaccination CD8+ and CD4+ T cell responses to spike showed substantial breadth. Participants given vaccine showed non-spike TCR breadth similar to that of placebo recipients.

The table came from immunoSEQ multiplex PCR; TCRdb's copy has only in-frame clones and leaves some out. In the table there are about 320,000 clones, 86% of which are singletons. J was trimmed by 0 bases and V by 0 bases; bases with no gene match: 5. Germline values: CDR1 LGHNA, CDR2 YSLEER. The CDR3 totals 17 residues. Noted treatment: around 19 received Ad26.COV2.S at low or high dose, single or two shots; 5 received placebo; per-sample allocation not given. Sampling occurred on day 63 after the first vaccine or placebo injection. This receptor was obtained from a person aged 18-60 years who received the Ad26.COV2.S COVID-19 vaccine or a placebo. Sequenced here: peripheral blood, sampled in a trial of Ad26.COV2.S vaccine versus placebo. The chain couples TRBV4-3 to TRBJ1-2, with 9 positions matching TRBD1. DNA for the CDR3: TGCGCCAGCAGCCAAGACCGGACAGGGGCTTCTAACTATGGCTACACCTTC. Amino acid sequence: CASSQDRTGASNYGYTF.